This entry lists 2 T cell receptor beta chains sequenced from one sample in a study of control samples from healthy donors and cancer patients. TCRdb keeps only in-frame clones here, not all; method: immunoSEQ multiplex PCR. This table holds over 100,000 clones, over 75% found once. Sequenced: blood. The receptors originated from a man aged 35 to 55 in good health.

The rearrangement links TRBV5-1 to TRBJ2-1; 7 nucleotides match TRBD2. CDR1 is SGHRS and CDR2 is YFSETQ in the germline V gene. V gave up 6 bases and J gave up 10 bases; unmatched junction bases: 10. The CDR3 is 13 amino acids. CDR3 DNA sequence: TGCGCCAGCACCCCACGGATGGGGGGGGAGCAGTTCTTC. Its protein is CASTPRMGGEQFF.

This rearrangement joins TRBV5-1 to TRBJ2-1, with TRBD1 as a possible D gene (5 bases). Trimming left V 4 bases short and J 3 bases short, with 14 bases between. The CDR3 extends over 15 amino acids. Germline V gene sequence: CDR1 SGHRS, CDR2 YFSETQ. CDR3: CASSQGSRSYNEQFF. The CDR3 DNA sequence: TGCGCCAGCAGCCAGGGATCCAGGAGCTACAATGAGCAGTTCTTC.